The sequence of this T cell receptor beta chain was determined in a study of T cell responses to AZD1222 COVID-19 vaccine (dated by TCRdb to the early 2020s). Describing the broader study: A total of 233 trial participants underwent TCR sequencing, of whom some 210 received two doses of AZD1222 and about 25 received two doses of the MenACWY control vaccine. Trial participants were enrolled into age subgroups of 18-55, 56-69 and 70-plus years, which contained roughly 140, 27 and 60 TCR-sequenced participants, respectively.

Turning to this clone: The antigen it recognizes is unknown. No much larger clone exists at a distance of one base, and base qualities are not known.

The CDR3 regions of human TCRbeta chains were subjected to immunosequencing. Per the source publication's procedure: TCRs in the repertoires were compared against a reference library of SARS-CoV-2-specific TCRs that had been generated with the MIRA antigen-specificity platform. Breadth was defined as the fraction of unique TCRs that were SARS-CoV-2-associated, and depth was defined as the fraction of total T cells that were SARS-CoV-2-associated. Using the MIRA data, each spike-specific TCR was mapped to the spike region that the TCR reacts to and placed in a CD4 or CD8 class. Log10-transformed breadth and depth values were compared by one-way ANOVA with Sidak's multiple comparisons tests. Not all clones reach the TCRdb copy of this immuneACCESS table, which keeps in-frame sequences only. Checked studies attribute under half of the gap to unresolved V genes and leave the rest unexplained. V and J calls and clone size are given by that table; D and trimming were obtained from the DNA. In this sample the table shows some 190,000 clones, less than 95% of which occur a single time. 1.7% of the sample goes to the ten largest clones.

What the research found in general, with its limitations: Participants were mostly white British, with more females than males. The authors suggested clonal diversity may have been underestimated. Because no samples from the day 14 peak response were available, repertoires could be characterized only after the peak T cell response. The 56-69-year group was small, and its depth increase did not reach significance, likely because of low power. A significant rise in spike-specific TCR breadth and depth was observed after two AZD1222 doses relative to day 0 and relative to MenACWY recipients. CD4 TCRs associated with the vaccine covered the entire spike protein, and the dominant responses were in regions 160-218 and 743-854. Reportedly, close to half of the unique spike-specific TCRs recognized epitopes lying outside the regions that are mutated in the B.1.351 and B.1.1.7 variants. Only five to seven AZD1222 recipients were SARS-CoV-2 seropositive at baseline, limiting conclusions about previously exposed vaccinees.

The sample's time point, from its label and the paper: about 28 days (+/-7) after the second vaccine dose. Per the publication, the treatment or condition label means: meningococcal conjugate vaccine given as trial control. Vaccinee samples were obtained from the UK trials COV001 and COV002, which included a single-blind randomized controlled phase 2/3 trial of AZD1222 (ChAdOx1 nCoV-19) in healthy adults. For TCRbeta chain sequencing, PBMC samples from trial participants were taken at day 0 and at day 28 after the second dose. There are 15 amino acids in the CDR3, from cysteine to phenylalanine inclusive. Here the CDR3 DNA is all that survives: 45 bases in frame from base 1. V is clipped by 7 bases and J by 2 bases, and the sequence between their germline boundaries is 17 bases long. Per the germline V gene, SGHRS is the CDR1 and YFSETQ is the CDR2.

This clonotype was obtained from an adult who received the MenACWY meningococcal vaccine as a control. Sequencing was performed on peripheral blood, taken 28 days after the second dose of the MenACWY control vaccine. This chain joins TRBV5-1 to TRBJ2-3; TRBD2 is a possible D gene, resting on 6 matching bases. The encoded CDR3 is CASSFREVYTDTQYF. The DNA sequence is given as TGCGCCAGCTCTTTCAGGGAGGTATACACAGATACGCAGTATTTT.